The 11 T cell receptor beta chains below come from one sample, sequenced in a study of long-term antiretroviral therapy in people with HIV. Researchers ran immunoSEQ v3.0 at survey level. Method: immunoSEQ multiplex PCR; TCRdb's copy keeps in-frame clones and lacks some. The sample lists about 24,000 clones; about 80% were seen once. The specimen comprised unsorted PBMCs, sampled 4.4 years after starting antiretroviral therapy. These TCRs come from a man in his thirties or forties with HIV.

V usage is TRBV27 and J usage is TRBJ2-5; TRBD2 matches 7 bases. V gave up 3 bases and J gave up 4 bases; unmatched junction bases: 8. Looked up from germline, CDR1 is MNHEY and CDR2 is SMNVEV (reference sequence). There are 15 residues in the CDR3. The CDR3 bases are TGTGCCAGCAGTTTGGTGCGGGAGCGGCCAGAGACCCAGTACTTC. Translation gives CASSLVRERPETQYF.

This clone came up once. This chain's CDR3 is CASSIARTGSNLWDEQYF. CDR3 coding DNA: TGTGCCAGTAGTATCGCCCGGACAGGGTCCAACCTATGGGACGAGCAGTACTTC. This rearrangement joins TRBV19 to TRBJ2-7; 8 positions match TRBD1. Trimming cost V 3 bases and J 5 bases; bases outside gene matches: 18. CDR1 is LNHDA, CDR2 SQIVND, per germline (reference sequence). This CDR3 has 18 residues.

The chain links TRBV19 to TRBJ2-4, with TRBD1 identical over 7 bases. V shed 7 bases, J shed 6 bases, and the junction held 3 bases outside the gene matches. Per the germline V gene, CDR1 is LNHDA and CDR2 is SQIVND (reference sequence). The CDR3 extends over 12 amino acids. In nucleotides, the CDR3 is TGTGCCAGTACAACAGGGGCAAACATTCAGTACTTC. It codes for CASTTGANIQYF.

V is TRBV5-1 and J is TRBJ1-4, with TRBD1 identical over 9 bases. The germline V gene has CDR1 SGHRS and CDR2 YFSETQ. The CDR3 spans 16 residues. Trimming cost V 4 bases and J 0 bases; bases outside gene matches: 4. The CDR3 loop reads CASSPGQGATNEKLFF. For the CDR3, the DNA is TGCGCCAGCAGCCCGGGACAGGGCGCAACTAATGAAAAACTGTTTTTT. Filled out from reference TRBV5-1 and TRBJ1-4, the complete variable domain reads KAGVTQTPRYLIKTRGQQVTLSCSPISGHRSVSWYQQTPGQGLQFLFEYFSETQRNKGNFPGRFSGRQFSNSRSEMNVSTLELGDSALYLCASSPGQGATNEKLFFGSGTQLSVL.

This rearrangement joins TRBV28 to TRBJ2-3; D may be TRBD1 (5 bases). CDR3 size: 17 residues. From germline, CDR1 is MDHEN and CDR2 SYDVKM. Deletions cut 3 bases from V and 3 bases from J, with 19 bases between. In nucleotides, the CDR3 is TGTGCCAGCAGTTTTCAAAGGCAACCAGGGCCAACAGATACGCAGTATTTT. The encoded protein is CASSFQRQPGPTDTQYF.

The V and J genes are TRBV6-5 and TRBJ1-3; TRBD1 matches at 8 bases. CDR3 length: 15 residues. The germline gives CDR1 MNHEY, CDR2 SVGAGI. With V trimmed by 4 bases and J by 2 bases, 4 bases remained unmatched. CDR3 region: CASSWTGQTGNTIYF. The CDR3 DNA sequence: TGTGCCAGCAGTTGGACAGGGCAAACTGGAAACACCATATATTTT.

The rearrangement uses TRBV19 and TRBJ2-7; maybe TRBD2 (6 bases). The V end was cut by 1 base, the J end by 6 bases, with 10 bases between. The CDR3 extends over 13 amino acids. The germline CDR1 and CDR2 sequences are LNHDA and SQIVND (reference sequence). The DNA for the CDR3 is TGTGCCAGTAGTATAGCGGGGGATGGCGAGCAGTACTTC. This translates into CASSIAGDGEQYF. Based on the CDR3 plus reference TRBV19 and TRBJ2-7, the full variable domain is DGGITQSPKYLFRKEGQNVTLSCEQNLNHDAMYWYRQDPGQGLRLIYYSQIVNDFQKGDIAEGYSVSREKKESFPLTVTSAQKNPTAFYLCASSIAGDGEQYFGPGTRLTVT.

The gene calls are TRBV15 and TRBJ1-2; D may be TRBD1 (6 bases). Germline CDR1 LNHNV, CDR2 YYDKDF (reference sequence). V lost 6 bases and J 4 bases, leaving 12 bases between the germline ends. This CDR3 is 13 amino acids long. CDR3 nucleotides: TGTGCCACCAGTTCCCGACAGGTCTATGGCTACACCTTC. It translates to CATSSRQVYGYTF. Drawing the rest from reference TRBV15 and TRBJ1-2, the complete variable domain is DAMVIQNPRYQVTQFGKPVTLSCSQTLNHNVMYWYQQKSSQAPKLLFHYYDKDFNNEADTPDNFQSRRPNTSFCFLDIRSPGLGDTAMYLCATSSRQVYGYTFGSGTRLTVV.

This clone has only one observation. The chain carries TRBV6-1 and TRBJ1-1; D not certain. The CDR3 is 11 amino acids. Germline CDR1 MNHNS, CDR2 SASEGT. The V and J ends lost 9 bases and 12 bases respectively, with 17 bases between them. CDR3 nucleotide sequence: TGTGCCAGTCTTACAACGGACGAAACTTTCTTT. As protein: CASLTTDETFF.

The V call is TRBV19, the J call TRBJ2-7; TRBD2 might be the D (6 bases). V was trimmed by 0 bases and J by 3 bases, leaving 12 bases between them. This CDR3 is built from 15 residues. Germline values: CDR1 LNHDA, CDR2 SQIVND (reference sequence). CDR3 sequence: CASSIDWGESYEQYF. Here the CDR3 DNA reads TGTGCCAGTAGTATAGATTGGGGGGAAAGCTACGAGCAGTACTTC.

The chain joins TRBV6-5 to TRBJ1-1; D remains unclear. This CDR3 contains 15 residues. V was pared by 6 bases and J by 0 bases, with 14 bases between. CDR1 is MNHEY, CDR2 SVGAGI, per germline. CDR3 sequence: CASSRGIVMNTEAFF. The CDR3 coding sequence is TGTGCCAGCAGCCGTGGAATAGTTATGAACACTGAAGCTTTCTTT.